This record concerns one T cell receptor (beta chain) sequence. Its antigen is not yet known. Nothing much larger sits one base from this clone, and base qualities are not available. Other DNA sequences in the same sample also yield this CDR3. The CDR3 starts with the cysteine, ends with the phenylalanine, and has 14 residues. Of the read, only the CDR3 DNA is kept; its 42 bases are in frame from base 1. Germline trimming: 1 base from V, 2 bases from J; junction bases outside gene matches: 2. CDR1 SGHRS and CDR2 YFSETQ are derived from the germline V gene. TCRbeta CDR3 regions were amplified from genomic DNA using the immunoSEQ Assay, a bias-controlled multiplex PCR. The authors processed their data as follows. The number of nucleated cells in each sample was estimated from the amplification of reference gene primers within the assay. To quantify the absolute abundance of each unique TCRbeta CDR3 rearrangement, sequence reads were collapsed and filtered. For each sample, productive Simpson clonality was calculated by taking the square root of Simpson's diversity index across productive rearrangements. Entries here come from immuneACCESS through TCRdb and include only in-frame sequences with V and J called. Some clones fail to appear in such tables; in the studies checked, an unresolved V gene covers under half of the shortfall, and the cause of the remainder is unknown. D and trimming were read from the DNA, whereas the V and J calls and clone size are those reported in that table. The sample records approximately 250,000 clones, 86% of which are singletons. The leading ten clones occupy under 15% of the sample.

The data were obtained in a study of blood T cell repertoires in COVID-19 (TCRdb year 2020). For the study in its entirety: Collaborator samples came from the United States, Italy and Spain and covered acute and convalescent phases of COVID-19. The prospective study material was composed of cDNA or gDNA derived from T cells, B-cell-depleted T cells, or PBMCs. Deeply sampled blood TCRbeta repertoires from subjects exposed to, actively infected with, or recovered from COVID-19 were included in the dataset. The repertoires were released in a freely available public database meant as a resource for research on the immune response to SARS-CoV-2. Samples came from the ongoing ImmuneRACE study (first 160 participants) plus 1,254 subjects from 6 global collaborators. The sample metadata nearly always contained a de-identified subject ID, COVID-19 status, age in years and sex. Where HLA class I and class II types were available, the types were taken from metadata supplied by the sample provider, not from assay-based typing. Study-wide conclusions, independent of this receptor: The amount of clinical and demographic metadata varied by source and participant and was provided uncurated.

At one collaborating source in Seattle, patients were enrolled during active infection and were followed longitudinally through the course of disease. Whole blood was collected in K2EDTA tubes by collaborating institutions according to the institutions' own protocols. Collaborator samples were shipped for TCRbeta analysis as frozen whole blood, isolated PBMCs, or DNA extracted from either sample type. The TCR sequence derives from a woman between 65 and 79 years old with COVID-19, enrolled during active disease. The material sequenced was peripheral blood. Recombination connected TRBV5-1 to TRBJ2-7, with 8 middle bases fitting TRBD2. This receptor has the CDR3 CASSLTSGTYEQYF. In nucleotides, the sequence is TGCGCCAGCAGCTTGACTAGCGGCACCTACGAGCAGTACTTC.